Listed below are T cell receptor beta chains from one sample, sequenced in a study of blood T cells in healthy people across ages. Each CDR3 protein gets one entry after TCRdb re-called the 5' RACE reads with MiXCR. The sample comprises about 1,000,000 distinct CDR3 sequences, less than 50% of which are singletons, and about 19% rests with the top ten. The source material was blood. Receptors originate from a woman aged 55-69 years in good health. Both conserved end residues are part of each CDR3. The order of the fields is V gene, J gene, clone size, D gene, CDR3 DNA, CDR3 protein. A D gene is named only where the DNA matches it firmly. Clone size is shown for a subset of rows, as once, few, many or a class of expanded clone.

TRBV25-1	TRBJ2-7	few	TRBD1	TGTGCCAGCAGTCGACAGGGTACGCTAGGAGAGCAGTACTTC	CASSRQGTLGEQYF
TRBV20-1	TRBJ1-5	once	TRBD1	TGCAGTGCTAGACAGGGGGTTAGGAGACCCCAGCATTTT	CSARQGVRRPQHF
TRBV15	TRBJ1-1	NA	NA	TGTGCCACCAGCAAAGGATGGGGGGCGAACACTGAAGCTTTCTTT	CATSKGWGANTEAFF
TRBV20-1	TRBJ2-5	NA	TRBD1	TGCAGTGCTAGTAACCCCGGACAGGCAAAAGAGACCCAGTACTTC	CSASNPGQAKETQYF
TRBV12-3/TRBV12-4	TRBJ2-5	few	NA	TGTGCCAGCAACCCAGGGTGGGTCGCCGGGGCCCAGTACTTC	CASNPGWVAGAQYF
TRBV28	TRBJ2-7	NA	NA	TGTGCCAGCAGTTTAGGAGGGGATGTCGGCGAGCAGTACTTC	CASSLGGDVGEQYF
TRBV20-1	TRBJ1-2	NA	NA	TGCAGTGCTTCCCATTTTAGGGACCGTATGGGCTACACCTTC	CSASHFRDRMGYTF
TRBV5-1	TRBJ2-5	many	TRBD2	TGCGCCAGCAAAGCGGGGATCCAAGAGACCCAGTACTTC	CASKAGIQETQYF
TRBV29-1	TRBJ2-1	NA	TRBD2	TGCAGCGTTGCTAGGGTGGGACTAGCGGCACACAATGAGCAGTTCTTC	CSVARVGLAAHNEQFF
TRBV10-3	TRBJ2-1	many	TRBD2	TGTGCCATCAGTGATAAGGGACTAGCGGGGGTCAATGAGCAGTTCTTC	CAISDKGLAGVNEQFF
TRBV5-1	TRBJ1-1	NA	TRBD1	TGCGCCAGCACCTTGACGCCCCAGGGGGTTGAAGCTTTCTTT	CASTLTPQGVEAFF
TRBV20-1	TRBJ2-7	few	NA	TGCAGTGCTAGTCACTTTAGGCCTCCGTCCTACAATGAGCAGTACTTC	CSASHFRPPSYNEQYF
TRBV20-1	TRBJ2-1	NA	NA	TGCAGTGCCTCCAGGGCCCTTCAGCCTCGCAATGAGCAGTTCTTC	CSASRALQPRNEQFF
TRBV25-1	TRBJ2-5	few	TRBD2	TGTGCCAGCAGTGATGGGACTAGCGGAGCCTTACAAGAGACCCAGTACTTC	CASSDGTSGALQETQYF
TRBV5-6	TRBJ2-3	NA	NA	TGTGCCAGCAGCTTGTATTATACGGGCTTGGGGACAGATACGCAGTATTTT	CASSLYYTGLGTDTQYF
TRBV5-1	TRBJ2-4	NA	TRBD2	TGCGCCAGCAGCTGGGGGACTAGCGGGCTAGCCAAAAACATTCAGTACTTC	CASSWGTSGLAKNIQYF
TRBV10-2	TRBJ1-4	NA	TRBD1	TGCGCCAGCTGGACAGGGGGCGGGGGTGAAAAACTGTTTTTT	CASWTGGGGEKLFF
TRBV11-2	TRBJ2-7	NA	TRBD1	TGTGCCAGCAGCTTGGGGGGACAGGGCTTTAACGAGCAGTACTTC	CASSLGGQGFNEQYF
TRBV20-1	TRBJ2-7	NA	NA	TGCAGTGCTAGTCCTCCCGGAACCTACGAGCAGTACTTC	CSASPPGTYEQYF
TRBV4-1	TRBJ1-2	NA	NA	TGCGCCAGCAGCCAAGCAGGGGTTGGCTATGGCTACACCTTC	CASSQAGVGYGYTF
TRBV20-1	TRBJ2-1	NA	TRBD1	TGCAGTGCTAGGGATAGACAGGGCCCAACCTACGAGCAGTTCTTC	CSARDRQGPTYEQFF
TRBV2	TRBJ2-3	NA	TRBD2	TGTGCCAGCAGTGAACCAGTTAGCGGGAGTGCAGATACGCAGTATTTT	CASSEPVSGSADTQYF
TRBV6-5	TRBJ1-2	NA	TRBD1	TGTGCCAGCAGTTCCACAGGGGCGGGTGGCTATGACTACACCTTC	CASSSTGAGGYDYTF
TRBV5-1	TRBJ1-1	NA	NA	TGCGCCAGCAGCGTTTCGGGTCCCGGGGCTGAAGCTTTCTTT	CASSVSGPGAEAFF
TRBV12-3/TRBV12-4	TRBJ1-4	many	NA	TGTGCCAGCAGTTTGTCTGAAAAACTGTTTTTT	CASSLSEKLFF
TRBV6-5	TRBJ2-1	few	NA	TGTGCCAGCAGTTGGACCCCCAACAATGAGCAGTTCTTC	CASSWTPNNEQFF
TRBV10-3	TRBJ2-7	NA	TRBD2	TGTGCCATCAGTGAGTTAGGGAGCGGGATAGGGTCCAATGAGCAGTACTTC	CAISELGSGIGSNEQYF